The 18 T cell receptor beta chains given below trace back to one sample, sequenced in a study of identical twins. TCRdb re-analysed the 5' RACE reads in MiXCR, keeping a single row per CDR3 protein. This sample yields 250,000 or so distinct CDR3 sequences, of which roughly 13% are seen a single time; about 4.1% belongs to the top ten. These same records also appear under a second study, on yellow fever vaccine responses in identical twins.

Sequences were obtained from memory (CD45RO+) T cells sorted from blood. These receptors originate from a woman aged 18 to 35 in good health.

This clonotype was counted a few times. The chain uses TRBV27 and TRBJ1-1, with D uncertain. V was trimmed by 3 bases and J by 0 bases, leaving 8 bases between them. The CDR3 sequence is 14 residues long. In germline, CDR1 is MNHEY, CDR2 SMNVEV (reference sequence). The CDR3 DNA is TGTGCCAGCAGTTTGGGCAGCATGAACACTGAAGCTTTCTTT. Its protein is CASSLGSMNTEAFF.

This clonotype was recorded at least ten times. The genes are TRBV10-3 and TRBJ1-6, with 10 bases matching TRBD1. V lost 4 bases, J lost 8 bases, and 5 bases stayed unmatched. There are 15 residues in the CDR3. Germline V CDR1 and CDR2: ENHRY, SYGVKD. CDR3 loop: CAISADRGDDSPLHF. CDR3 coding DNA: TGTGCCATCAGTGCGGACAGGGGGGATGATTCACCCCTCCACTTT.

This clonotype was counted only a few times. The gene calls are TRBV11-1 and TRBJ2-6; 9 positions agree with TRBD1. This CDR3 contains 18 residues. The V and J ends lost 5 bases and 0 bases, in that order; junction bases with no gene match: 8. In germline, CDR1 is SGHAT, CDR2 FQDESV (reference sequence). The CDR3, as DNA: TGTGCCAGCAGCCCCCGGGACAGGGCCGTCTCTGGGGCCAACGTCCTGACTTTC. Protein: CASSPRDRAVSGANVLTF.

This clonotype was picked up a small number of times. This chain uses TRBV25-1 with TRBJ2-3; D might be TRBD2 (6 bases). Trimming cost V 3 bases and J 4 bases, with 20 bases left between them. This CDR3 contains 17 residues. Germline V gives CDR1 MGHDK, CDR2 SYGVNS. The CDR3 nucleotides are TGTGCCAGCAGTGAGGCCCGGGGAGGTCCAGTCCCAGATACGCAGTATTTT. Translated, it gives CASSEARGGPVPDTQYF.

About this clonotype: A much larger clone is a single base away; this may be a read error. This chain connects TRBV29-1 to TRBJ2-7, with D tentatively TRBD2 (6 bases). This CDR3 is built from 14 residues. Per the germline V gene, CDR1 is SQVTM and CDR2 is ANQGSEA. V lost 3 bases to trimming and J lost 2 bases, with 14 bases between them. The CDR3 here is CSVDGTPLTYEQYF. The CDR3 nucleotides read TGCAGCGTTGATGGGACTCCCCTTACCTACGAGCAGTACTTC.

The chain recombines TRBV10-3 with TRBJ1-5; no definite D call. V was pared by 9 bases and J by 4 bases, with 13 bases between. There are 13 residues in the CDR3. The germline V gene encodes CDR1 ENHRY and CDR2 SYGVKD. The CDR3 is CAIREGGNQPQHF. In DNA form, the CDR3 reads TGTGCCATTAGGGAGGGAGGGAATCAGCCCCAGCATTTT.

This clonotype was detected a few times. The V and J genes are TRBV7-9 and TRBJ1-2; D call uncertain. Germline assignment: CDR1 SEHNR and CDR2 FQNEAQ (reference sequence). This CDR3 has 13 amino acids. V gave up 3 bases and J gave up 2 bases, with 7 bases separating them. The CDR3 sequence: CASSFVQNYGYTF. The CDR3 DNA reads as TGTGCCAGCAGCTTTGTACAGAACTATGGCTACACCTTC.

This clonotype was picked up a small number of times. An end of the junction differs from the germline gene, which may be a read error. The chain carries TRBV20-1 and TRBJ2-7; D possibly matches TRBD1 or TRBD2 (5 bases each). The CDR3 contains 11 residues. Germline lookup yields CDR1 DFQATT and CDR2 SNEGSKA (reference sequence). CDR3 region: CSAVTGTTLIF. The CDR3 bases are TGCAGTGCTGTCACCGGGACGACCTTGATTTTC.

This clonotype showed up many times. The chain joins TRBV12-3 or TRBV12-4 to TRBJ2-1; 9 nucleotides line up with TRBD2. The ends lost 3 bases at V and 8 bases at J; junction bases unmatched: 5. CDR3 length: 14 amino acids. The CDR3 region has the DNA TGTGCCAGCAGTTTGGCTAGCGGGAAGTATGAGCAGTTCTTC. It specifies CASSLASGKYEQFF.

This clonotype came up a few times. The rearrangement links TRBV28 to TRBJ2-1; 7 bases map to TRBD1. The CDR3 is 15 amino acids. The germline gives CDR1 MDHEN, CDR2 SYDVKM. Trimming cost V 5 bases and J 8 bases; bases outside gene matches: 12. The DNA of the CDR3 is TGTGCCAGCAGTCTCCGACAGGGCCCCACCGATGAGCAGTTCTTC. It encodes CASSLRQGPTDEQFF.

The chain joins TRBV12-5 to TRBJ2-3; D might be TRBD2 (6 bases). The CDR3 contains 16 residues. Germline V lookup: CDR1 LGHNT, CDR2 FRNRAP. Trimming cost V 0 bases and J 0 bases, with 10 bases left between them. Here the CDR3 DNA reads TGTGCTAGTGGTTTGGTACTGGCGGGGAGCACAGATACGCAGTATTTT. It encodes CASGLVLAGSTDTQYF.

This rearrangement joins TRBV30 to TRBJ2-3, with D maybe TRBD2 (6 bases). Germline V gene data show CDR1 as GTSNPN and CDR2 as SVGIG (reference sequence). V lost 6 bases, J lost 6 bases, and 13 bases lay in between. CDR3 length: 12 amino acids. DNA for the CDR3: TGTGCCTGTACCGGGACTCCGGATACGCAGTATTTT. Residues: CACTGTPDTQYF.

The CDR3 coding sequence is TGTGCCTGGAGGACAGGAGGAAACACCATATATTTT. It specifies CAWRTGGNTIYF. V usage is TRBV30 and J usage is TRBJ1-3; D possibly corresponds to TRBD1 (6 bases). The V end lost 3 bases, the J end lost 4 bases, and 7 bases lay between the germline ends. CDR1 and CDR2 from the germline V gene are GTSNPN and SVGIG (reference sequence). CDR3 length: 12 amino acids. Full variable domain (remainder filled in from reference TRBV30 and TRBJ1-3): SQTIHQWPATLVQPVGSPLSLECTVEGTSNPNLYWYRQAAGRGLQLLFYSVGIGQISSEVPQNLSASRPQDRQFILSSKKLLLSDSGFYLCAWRTGGNTIYFGEGSWLTVV.

This clonotype was detected only a few times. The chain has TRBV12-3 or TRBV12-4 and TRBJ1-2; D unclear. The CDR3 is 13 amino acids. V was trimmed by 3 bases and J by 4 bases, leaving 9 bases between them. CDR3 nucleotide sequence: TGTGCCAGCAGTTTTTCACGGCTCTATGGCTACACCTTC. This translates into CASSFSRLYGYTF.

Turning to this clonotype: An end of the junction does not agree with germline; a read error may underlie this. The chain recombines TRBV29-1 with TRBJ2-3, with TRBD2 matching over 13 bases. This CDR3 contains 15 residues. Germline CDR1 is SQVTM and CDR2 is ANQGSEA. CDR3 bases: TGCAGCGTTGCAAGACTAGCGGGGGGAACAGATACGCCGTATTTT. It encodes CSVARLAGGTDTPYF.

The rearrangement joins TRBV20-1 to TRBJ2-2; 10 nucleotides match TRBD2. Trimming removed 3 bases from V and 1 base from J; junction bases left unmatched: 2. There are 15 residues in the CDR3. Germline values: CDR1 DFQATT, CDR2 SNEGSKA (reference sequence). As DNA, the CDR3 is TGCAGTGCTAGGGCTAGCGGGGGGAACACCGGGGAGCTGTTTTTT. Protein: CSARASGGNTGELFF.

Many counts were recorded for this clonotype. This chain uses TRBV5-1 with TRBJ2-6, with D possibly TRBD1 on 5 matching bases. Germline loops: CDR1 SGHRS, CDR2 YFSETQ. V gave up 7 bases and J gave up 0 bases, with 17 bases separating them. The length of the CDR3 is 17 residues. CDR3 protein: CASRQGSLGSGANVLTF. In DNA form, the CDR3 reads TGCGCCAGCCGTCAGGGCAGCTTAGGCTCTGGGGCCAACGTCCTGACTTTC.

The rearrangement joins TRBV21-1 to TRBJ2-7; TRBD1, as called in the table, went unchecked against the DNA. TRBV21-1 is noted as a pseudogene. CDR3 length: 12 amino acids. CDR3 coding DNA: TGTGCCGGGAGGCCACAGGGCGCCGAGCAGTACTTC. It yields the protein CAGRPQGAEQYF.